The next 6 T cell receptor beta chains were all read from a single sample in a study of blood T cell repertoires in COVID-19. Here immunoSEQ multiplex PCR was the method, and the copy in TCRdb shows in-frame clones only, minus some. The data show approximately 450,000 clones, roughly 91% seen once. The sample comprised peripheral blood. These receptors came from a woman in her twenties or thirties with acute or convalescent COVID-19.

This clone was counted once. V usage is TRBV7-9 and J usage is TRBJ2-3; 12 bases align to TRBD2. Germline CDR1 reads SEHNR; CDR2 reads FQNEAQ (reference sequence). The CDR3 covers 17 residues. Trimming cost V 4 bases and J 0 bases; bases outside gene matches: 5. The CDR3 DNA is TGTGCCAGCAGCTCCCGGACTAGCGGGGAGAGCACAGATACGCAGTATTTT. As protein: CASSSRTSGESTDTQYF.

This clone was observed once. The chain has TRBV6-2 or TRBV6-3 and TRBJ1-1; D not certain. V lost 0 bases to trimming and J lost 3 bases, with 5 bases between them. The CDR3 sequence is 13 residues long. CDR1 is MNHEY, CDR2 SVGEGT, per germline. The CDR3 DNA is TGTGCCAGCAGTTACTCACGGGACACTGAAGCTTTCTTT. This gives the protein CASSYSRDTEAFF.

This clone showed up just once. The chain joins TRBV27 to TRBJ1-6; possible D gene TRBD1, 6 bases. The CDR3 has 14 amino acids. The V gene lost 5 bases and the J gene lost 5 bases, with 10 bases spanning the gap. In germline, CDR1 is MNHEY, CDR2 SMNVEV (reference sequence). The CDR3 DNA is TGTGCCAGCAGTGTCAGGGGCGATAATTCACCCCTCCACTTT. Its protein is CASSVRGDNSPLHF.

The chain combines TRBV12-3 or TRBV12-4 with TRBJ1-2, with D unclear. V was cut by 3 bases and J by 2 bases, with 7 bases left in between. The CDR3 has 13 residues. The CDR3 DNA follows: TGTGCCAGCAGTTTGGGCCCCAACTATGGCTACACCTTC. Its protein product is CASSLGPNYGYTF.

The chain employs TRBV21-1 and TRBJ1-1; whether TRBD1, the table's D call, matches the DNA was not checked. TRBV21-1 is termed a pseudogene. The CDR3 spans 17 residues. CDR3 sequence reads: CASSKAGTGTGSTEAFF. The CDR3 DNA is TGTGCCAGCAGCAAAGCTGGTACGGGGACAGGGAGTACTGAAGCTTTCTTT.

CDR3 protein: CASSKGPGGSYNEQFF. In DNA, the CDR3 is TGTGCCAGCAGCAAGGGGCCGGGGGGCTCCTACAATGAGCAGTTCTTC. This chain joins TRBV7-2 and TRBJ2-1, with 7 bases fitting TRBD2. Germline V gene lookup returns CDR1 SGHTA and CDR2 FQGNSA. J gave up 0 bases and V 5 bases, and 7 bases lay outside the gene matches. The length of the CDR3 is 16 residues.